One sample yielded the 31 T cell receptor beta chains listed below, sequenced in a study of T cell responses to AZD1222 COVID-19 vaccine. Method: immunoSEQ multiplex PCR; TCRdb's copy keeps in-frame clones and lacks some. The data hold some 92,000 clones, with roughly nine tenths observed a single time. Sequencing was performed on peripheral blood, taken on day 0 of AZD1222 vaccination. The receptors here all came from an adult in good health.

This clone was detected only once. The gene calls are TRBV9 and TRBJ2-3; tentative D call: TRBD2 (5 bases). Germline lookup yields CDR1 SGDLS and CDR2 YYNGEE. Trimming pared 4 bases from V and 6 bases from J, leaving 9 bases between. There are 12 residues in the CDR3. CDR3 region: CASSLAADTQYF. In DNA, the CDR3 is TGTGCCAGCAGCCTAGCCGCGGATACGCAGTATTTT.

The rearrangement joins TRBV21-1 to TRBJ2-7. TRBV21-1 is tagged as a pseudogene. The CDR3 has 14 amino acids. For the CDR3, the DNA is TGTGCCAGCAGCAAAGTCTCGGCAATCTACGAGCAGTACTTC. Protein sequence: CASSKVSAIYEQYF.

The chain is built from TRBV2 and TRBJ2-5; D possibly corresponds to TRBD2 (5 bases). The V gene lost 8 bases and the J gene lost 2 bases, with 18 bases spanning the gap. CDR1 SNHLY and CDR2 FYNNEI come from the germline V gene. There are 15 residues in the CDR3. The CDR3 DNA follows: TGTGCCAGCGACCCCCCCCGGGGTTGGCAAGAGACCCAGTACTTC. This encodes CASDPPRGWQETQYF. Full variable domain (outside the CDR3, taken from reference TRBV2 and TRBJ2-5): EPEVTQTPSHQVTQMGQEVILRCVPISNHLYFYWYRQILGQKVEFLVSFYNNEISEKSEIFDDQFSVERPDGSNFTLKIRSTKLEDSAMYFCASDPPRGWQETQYFGPGTRLLVL.

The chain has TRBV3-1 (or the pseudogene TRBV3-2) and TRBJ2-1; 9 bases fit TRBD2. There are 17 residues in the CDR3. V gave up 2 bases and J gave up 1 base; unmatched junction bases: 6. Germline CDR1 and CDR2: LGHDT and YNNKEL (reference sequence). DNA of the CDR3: TGTGCCAGCAGCCAATACCTAGCGGGATCATCCTACAATGAGCAGTTCTTC. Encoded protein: CASSQYLAGSSYNEQFF.

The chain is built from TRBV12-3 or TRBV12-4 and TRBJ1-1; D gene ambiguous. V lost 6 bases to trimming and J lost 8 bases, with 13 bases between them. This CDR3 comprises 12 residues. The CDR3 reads CASRAGEEEAFF. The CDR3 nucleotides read TGTGCCAGCAGAGCCGGGGAGGAGGAAGCTTTCTTT.

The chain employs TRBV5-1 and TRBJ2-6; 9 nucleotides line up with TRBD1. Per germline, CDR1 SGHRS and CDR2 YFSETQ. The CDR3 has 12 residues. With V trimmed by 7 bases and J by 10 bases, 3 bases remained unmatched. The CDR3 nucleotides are TGCGCCAGCGGGACAGGGAGGAACGTCCTGACTTTC. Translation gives CASGTGRNVLTF.

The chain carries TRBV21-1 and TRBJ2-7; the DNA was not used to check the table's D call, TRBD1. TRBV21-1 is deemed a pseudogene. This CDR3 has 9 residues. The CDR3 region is CASQGKQYF. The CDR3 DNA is TGTGCCAGCCAGGGGAAGCAGTACTTC.

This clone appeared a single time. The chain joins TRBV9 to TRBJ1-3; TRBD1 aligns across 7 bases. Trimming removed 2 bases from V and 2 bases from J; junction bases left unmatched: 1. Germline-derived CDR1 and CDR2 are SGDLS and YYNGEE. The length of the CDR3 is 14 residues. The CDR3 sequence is CASSVGTAGNTIYF. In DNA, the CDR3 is TGTGCCAGCAGCGTTGGGACAGCTGGAAACACCATATATTTT.

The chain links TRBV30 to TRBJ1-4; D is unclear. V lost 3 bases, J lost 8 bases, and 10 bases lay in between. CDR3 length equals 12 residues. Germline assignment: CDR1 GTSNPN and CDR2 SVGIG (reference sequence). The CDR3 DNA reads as TGTGCCTGGAGCCCAGTGCCGGAAAAACTGTTTTTT. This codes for CAWSPVPEKLFF.

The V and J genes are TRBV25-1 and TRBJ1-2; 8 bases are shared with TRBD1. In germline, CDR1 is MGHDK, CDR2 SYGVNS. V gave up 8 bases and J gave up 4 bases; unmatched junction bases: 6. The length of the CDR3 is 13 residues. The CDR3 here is CASAIQGAYGYTF. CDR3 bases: TGTGCCAGCGCGATCCAGGGGGCCTATGGCTACACCTTC.

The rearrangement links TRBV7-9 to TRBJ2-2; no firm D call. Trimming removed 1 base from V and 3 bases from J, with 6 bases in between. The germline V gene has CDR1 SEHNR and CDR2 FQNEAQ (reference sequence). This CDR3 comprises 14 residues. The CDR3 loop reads CASSLVGYTGELFF. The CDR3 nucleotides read TGTGCCAGCAGCTTAGTTGGCTACACCGGGGAGCTGTTTTTT.

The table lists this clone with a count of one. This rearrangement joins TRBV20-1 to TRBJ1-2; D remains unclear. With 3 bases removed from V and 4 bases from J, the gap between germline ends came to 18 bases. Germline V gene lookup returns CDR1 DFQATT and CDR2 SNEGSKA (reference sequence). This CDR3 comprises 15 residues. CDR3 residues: CSASVTGEATYGYTF. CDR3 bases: TGCAGTGCTAGTGTTACCGGGGAGGCAACCTATGGCTACACCTTC.

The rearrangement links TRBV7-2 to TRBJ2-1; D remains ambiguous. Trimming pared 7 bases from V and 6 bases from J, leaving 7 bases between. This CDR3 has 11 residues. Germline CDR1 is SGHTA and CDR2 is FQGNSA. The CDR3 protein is CASKMANEQFF. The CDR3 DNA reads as TGTGCCAGCAAGATGGCCAATGAGCAGTTCTTC.

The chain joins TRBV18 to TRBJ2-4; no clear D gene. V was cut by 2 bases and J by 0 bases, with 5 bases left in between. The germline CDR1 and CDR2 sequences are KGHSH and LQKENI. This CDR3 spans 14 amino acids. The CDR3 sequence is CASSPDLAKNIQYF. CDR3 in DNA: TGTGCCAGCTCACCAGATTTAGCCAAAAACATTCAGTACTTC.

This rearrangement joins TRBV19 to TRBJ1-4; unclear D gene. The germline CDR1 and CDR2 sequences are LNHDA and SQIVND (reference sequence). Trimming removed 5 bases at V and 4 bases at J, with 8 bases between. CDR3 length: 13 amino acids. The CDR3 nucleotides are TGTGCCAGTAGTCAGGAGAGTAATGAAAAACTGTTTTTT. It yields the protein CASSQESNEKLFF.

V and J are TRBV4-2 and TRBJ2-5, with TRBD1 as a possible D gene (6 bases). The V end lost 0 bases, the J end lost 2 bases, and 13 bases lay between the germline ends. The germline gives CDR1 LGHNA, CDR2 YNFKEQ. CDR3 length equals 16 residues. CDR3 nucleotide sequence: TGTGCCAGCAGCCAAGATTTTACAGGGCGACAAGAGACCCAGTACTTC. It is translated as CASSQDFTGRQETQYF.

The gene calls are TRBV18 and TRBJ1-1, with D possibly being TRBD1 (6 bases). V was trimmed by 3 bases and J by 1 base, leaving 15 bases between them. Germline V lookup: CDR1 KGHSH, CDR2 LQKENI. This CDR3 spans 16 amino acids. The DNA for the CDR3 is TGTGCCAGCTCACCTCCAAACAGGGTGGGGAACACTGAAGCTTTCTTT. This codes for CASSPPNRVGNTEAFF.

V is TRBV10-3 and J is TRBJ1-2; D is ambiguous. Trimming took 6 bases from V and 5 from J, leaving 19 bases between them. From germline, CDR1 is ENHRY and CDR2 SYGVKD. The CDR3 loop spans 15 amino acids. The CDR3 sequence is CAISPEVWTRYGYTF. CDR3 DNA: TGTGCCATCAGCCCCGAGGTGTGGACTCGATATGGCTACACCTTC.

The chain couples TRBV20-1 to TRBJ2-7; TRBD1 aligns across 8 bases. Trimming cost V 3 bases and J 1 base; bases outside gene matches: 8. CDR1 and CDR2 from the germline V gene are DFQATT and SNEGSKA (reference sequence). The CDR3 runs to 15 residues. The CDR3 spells CSASSRQGPSYEQYF. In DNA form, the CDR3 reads TGCAGTGCTAGTTCGAGACAGGGGCCATCCTACGAGCAGTACTTC.

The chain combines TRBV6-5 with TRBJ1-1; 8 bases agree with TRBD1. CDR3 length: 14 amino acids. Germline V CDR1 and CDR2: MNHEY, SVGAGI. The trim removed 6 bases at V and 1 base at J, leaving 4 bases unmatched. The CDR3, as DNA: TGTGCCAGCAGGATTGACAGGGGGAACACTGAAGCTTTCTTT. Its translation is CASRIDRGNTEAFF.

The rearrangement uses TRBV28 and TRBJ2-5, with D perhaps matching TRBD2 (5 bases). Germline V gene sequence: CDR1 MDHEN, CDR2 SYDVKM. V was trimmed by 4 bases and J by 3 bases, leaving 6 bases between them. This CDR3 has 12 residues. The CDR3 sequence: CASSYSEETQYF. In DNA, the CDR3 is TGTGCCAGCAGTTATAGCGAAGAGACCCAGTACTTC.

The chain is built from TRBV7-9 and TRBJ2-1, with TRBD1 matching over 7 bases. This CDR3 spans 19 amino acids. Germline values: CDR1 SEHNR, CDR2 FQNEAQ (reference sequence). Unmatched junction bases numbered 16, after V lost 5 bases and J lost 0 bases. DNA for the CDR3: TGTGCCAGCAGCCCGAAAGTAATGGGACAGAAGAGCTCCTACAATGAGCAGTTCTTC. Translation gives CASSPKVMGQKSSYNEQFF.

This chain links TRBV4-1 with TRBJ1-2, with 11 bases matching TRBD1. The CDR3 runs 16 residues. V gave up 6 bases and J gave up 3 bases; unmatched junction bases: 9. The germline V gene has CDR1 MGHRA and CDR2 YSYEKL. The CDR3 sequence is CASRAPGTGGDYGYTF. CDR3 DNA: TGCGCCAGCAGGGCGCCTGGGACAGGGGGGGACTATGGCTACACCTTC.

CDR3 protein: CASTLTGVVSGNTIYF. DNA of the CDR3: TGTGCCAGCACCCTAACCGGGGTTGTATCTGGAAACACCATATATTTT. The rearrangement links TRBV7-2 to TRBJ1-3; no reliable D call. This CDR3 has 16 amino acids. Germline V gives CDR1 SGHTA, CDR2 FQGNSA. V was trimmed by 7 bases and J by 1 base, leaving 17 bases between them.

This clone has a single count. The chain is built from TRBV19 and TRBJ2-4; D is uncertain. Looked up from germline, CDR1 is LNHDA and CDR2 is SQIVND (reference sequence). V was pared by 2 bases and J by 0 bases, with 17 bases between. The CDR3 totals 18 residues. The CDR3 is CASSIYWVGDVAKNIQYF. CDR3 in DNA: TGTGCCAGTAGTATATATTGGGTCGGTGATGTAGCCAAAAACATTCAGTACTTC.

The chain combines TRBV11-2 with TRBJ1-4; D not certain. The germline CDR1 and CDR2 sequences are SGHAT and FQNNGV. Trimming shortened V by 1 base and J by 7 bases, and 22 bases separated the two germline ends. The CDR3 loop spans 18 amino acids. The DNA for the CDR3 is TGTGCCAGCAGCTTAGGGGCCCTTTTTCGGGGATCGGGTGAAAAACTGTTTTTT. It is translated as CASSLGALFRGSGEKLFF.

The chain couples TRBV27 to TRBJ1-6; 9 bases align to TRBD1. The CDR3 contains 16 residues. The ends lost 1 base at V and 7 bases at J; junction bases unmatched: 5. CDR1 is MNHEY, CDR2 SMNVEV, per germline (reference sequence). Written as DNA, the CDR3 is TGTGCCAGCAGTTTATTGGGACAGGGACGAAATTCACCCCTCCACTTT. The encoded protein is CASSLLGQGRNSPLHF.

The CDR3 DNA sequence: TGTGCCAGCAGCTTATTGACAGGGCGGGGAGAGACCCAGTACTTC. Residues: CASSLLTGRGETQYF. This chain connects TRBV7-9 to TRBJ2-5; TRBD1 is a possible D gene (7 bases). The CDR3 is 15 residues long. CDR1 is SEHNR, CDR2 FQNEAQ, per germline (reference sequence). Trimming took off 2 bases at V and 4 bases at J, with 14 bases between the two ends.

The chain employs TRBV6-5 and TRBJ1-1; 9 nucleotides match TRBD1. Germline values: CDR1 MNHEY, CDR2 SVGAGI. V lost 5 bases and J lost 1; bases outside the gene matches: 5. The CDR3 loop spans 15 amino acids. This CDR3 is CASSRDRETNTEAFF. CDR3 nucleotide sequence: TGTGCCAGCAGTAGGGACAGGGAGACGAACACTGAAGCTTTCTTT.

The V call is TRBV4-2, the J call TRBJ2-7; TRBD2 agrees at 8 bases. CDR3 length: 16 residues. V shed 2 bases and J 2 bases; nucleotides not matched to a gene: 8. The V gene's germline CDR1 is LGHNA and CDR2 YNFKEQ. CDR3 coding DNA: TGTGCCAGCAGCCAACCCAGCGGGAGTGAAGCCTACGAGCAGTACTTC. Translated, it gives CASSQPSGSEAYEQYF.

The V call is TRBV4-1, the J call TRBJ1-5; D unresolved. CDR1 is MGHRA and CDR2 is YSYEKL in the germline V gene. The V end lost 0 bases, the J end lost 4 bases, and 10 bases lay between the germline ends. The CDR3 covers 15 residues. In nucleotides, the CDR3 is TGCGCCAGCAGCCAAGATTTTAGGCAGAATCAGCCCCAGCATTTT. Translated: CASSQDFRQNQPQHF.